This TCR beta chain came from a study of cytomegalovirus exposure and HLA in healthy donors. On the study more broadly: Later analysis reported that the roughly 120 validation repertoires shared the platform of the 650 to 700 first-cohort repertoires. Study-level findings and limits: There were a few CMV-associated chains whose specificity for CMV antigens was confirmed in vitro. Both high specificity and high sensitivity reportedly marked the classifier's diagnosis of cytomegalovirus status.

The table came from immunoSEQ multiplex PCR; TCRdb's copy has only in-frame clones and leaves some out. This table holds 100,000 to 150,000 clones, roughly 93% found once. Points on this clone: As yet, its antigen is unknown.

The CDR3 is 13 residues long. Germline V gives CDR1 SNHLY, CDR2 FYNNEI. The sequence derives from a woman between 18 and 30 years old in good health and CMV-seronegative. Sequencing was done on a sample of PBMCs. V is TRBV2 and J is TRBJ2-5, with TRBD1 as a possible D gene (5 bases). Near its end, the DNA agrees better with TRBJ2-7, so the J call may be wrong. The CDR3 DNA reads TGTGCCAGCGGGGATCCGACAGCCTACGAGCAGTACTTC. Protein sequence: CASGDPTAYEQYF.